Listed below are T cell receptor beta chains from one sample, sequenced in a study of T cell responses to AZD1222 COVID-19 vaccine. Assay used: immunoSEQ multiplex PCR; TCRdb lists only in-frame clones, some missing. The sample consists of 50,000 to 75,000 clones, nearly 90% of them appearing once. The sequences come from peripheral blood, collected 28 days after the second AZD1222 dose. The receptors shown here come from an adult who received the AZD1222 COVID-19 vaccine. CDR3s include the opening cysteine and the closing phenylalanine or tryptophan. The D gene is left open where the match is weak. Size values are once, few and many counts, or a class for expanded clones, and some rows have none.

CDR3 DNA | CDR3 protein | clone size | J gene | D gene | V gene
TGTGCCAGCAGCGTTGGACAGGGATTTTACGAGCAGTACTTC | CASSVGQGFYEQYF | NA | TRBJ2-7 | TRBD1 | TRBV9
TGTGCCATCAGCCTAGGACAGGGGGCCAACAATGAGCAGTTCTTC | CAISLGQGANNEQFF | NA | TRBJ2-1 | TRBD1 | TRBV10-3
TGCGCCAGCAGCCAAGTCAGGGGAGGACACAATGAGCAGTTCTTC | CASSQVRGGHNEQFF | NA | TRBJ2-1 | NA | TRBV4-1
TGTGCCAGCAGCTATAGCGGGGGGCCACGGGAGACCCAGTACTTC | CASSYSGGPRETQYF | NA | TRBJ2-5 | TRBD2 | TRBV5-4
TGTGCCAGCAGCATGGACAGGGTGAACACTGAAGCTTTCTTT | CASSMDRVNTEAFF | NA | TRBJ1-1 | TRBD1 | TRBV6-5
TGTGCCAGCAGGTTCAGGGAAAAACTGTTTTTT | CASRFREKLFF | NA | TRBJ1-4 | NA | TRBV28
TGTGCCAGCAGCTTTGGTTGGGCGACGTTTGGGCAAGAGACCCAGTACTTC | CASSFGWATFGQETQYF | NA | TRBJ2-5 | NA | TRBV7-8
TGTGCCAGCAGCAACCAGGGGTCCACAGATACGCAGTATTTT | CASSNQGSTDTQYF | NA | TRBJ2-3 | NA | TRBV7-3
TGTGCGCGGGGTAGCGGGGTTTTTCAAGAGACCCAGTACTTC | CARGSGVFQETQYF | NA | TRBJ2-5 | TRBD2 | TRBV3-1/TRBV3-2
TGCGCCAGCAGTGATTTTCGTCTAAGCGGGGTACTGAACACCGGGGAGCTGTTTTTT | CASSDFRLSGVLNTGELFF | once | TRBJ2-2 | TRBD2 | TRBV10-1
TGTGCCAGCAGTCCCCCGGGGGGGCGCGGTCCAGCTTTCTTT | CASSPPGGRGPAFF | NA | TRBJ1-1 | NA | TRBV6-5
TGTGCCAGCATGAGCGGAAACACTGAAGCTTTCTTT | CASMSGNTEAFF | NA | TRBJ1-1 | NA | TRBV6-5
TGTGCCATCAGTGCAGCGGGACAAGAGACCCAGTACTTC | CAISAAGQETQYF | NA | TRBJ2-5 | TRBD2 | TRBV10-3
TGTGCCAGCAGCTTATGGACAGAGGGGAACTATGGCTACACCTTC | CASSLWTEGNYGYTF | NA | TRBJ1-2 | NA | TRBV11-2
TGTGCCAGCAGCTTAGGGAGACTCATTCGTGGCTACACCTTC | CASSLGRLIRGYTF | few | TRBJ1-2 | NA | TRBV5-4
TGTGCCAGCAGTCCACCGTACAGGAACGCGAACACCGGGGAGCTGTTTTTT | CASSPPYRNANTGELFF | NA | TRBJ2-2 | NA | TRBV6-6
TGTGCCAGCAGCCCGGCCTCTAGAAATAGGGGGGAGCTGTTTTTT | CASSPASRNRGELFF | NA | TRBJ2-2 | NA | TRBV3-1/TRBV3-2
TGTGCCAGCAGTGAACTTGGCAGCGGAGCTGCACAACGGACCTACGAGCAGTACTTC | CASSELGSGAAQRTYEQYF | NA | TRBJ2-7 | NA | TRBV2
TGTGCCAGCAGCTTAGGGGCGGGGAACCTTAACTATGGCTACACCTTC | CASSLGAGNLNYGYTF | NA | TRBJ1-2 | NA | TRBV7-2
TGTGCCAGCTCACCAGAGGGAAGCTATACACCCCTCCACTTT | CASSPEGSYTPLHF | NA | TRBJ1-6 | NA | TRBV18
TGTGCCAGCAGCCTCGGCGTCGGATGGGCGGGAAACACCATATATTTT | CASSLGVGWAGNTIYF | NA | TRBJ1-3 | NA | TRBV7-6
TGTGCCAGCAGAAGAGGGGGGGGCTACGAGCAGTACTTC | CASRRGGGYEQYF | few | TRBJ2-7 | NA | TRBV6-5
TGCGCCAGCAGCTTGGTTGGCTCCGGGACAGGGGGCAATGGCTACACCTTC | CASSLVGSGTGGNGYTF | NA | TRBJ1-2 | TRBD1 | TRBV5-1
TGTGCCAGCAGCCCGAGGACAGGGCTTAATGAAAAACTGTTTTTT | CASSPRTGLNEKLFF | NA | TRBJ1-4 | TRBD1 | TRBV9
TGTGCCAGTAGTGAACAGGGGGCTTGGGCAGATACGCAGTATTTT | CASSEQGAWADTQYF | NA | TRBJ2-3 | TRBD1 | TRBV19
TGTGCCAGCAGTTTCGACAGGGCTACGGGAGCCCTCCACTTT | CASSFDRATGALHF | NA | TRBJ1-6 | TRBD1 | TRBV6-5
TGTGCCAGCAGCTTCCAGGGACAGCTGGGAAACACCATATATTTT | CASSFQGQLGNTIYF | NA | TRBJ1-3 | TRBD1 | TRBV5-6
TGTGCCAGCAGCGTAGACAGAGTGAACACTGAAGCTTTCTTT | CASSVDRVNTEAFF | NA | TRBJ1-1 | NA | TRBV9
TGTGCCAGCAGCTTATGGGGCGGGGAGACCCAGTACTTC | CASSLWGGETQYF | NA | TRBJ2-5 | NA | TRBV5-4
TGTGCCAGCAGTTTATCGAAGGGTCGAGGAGCCAATAGCAATCAGCCCCAGCATTTT | CASSLSKGRGANSNQPQHF | NA | TRBJ1-5 | NA | TRBV28
TGTGCCACCAAGACTAGCGGGGACACAGATACGCAGTATTTT | CATKTSGDTDTQYF | once | TRBJ2-3 | TRBD2 | TRBV15
TGTGCCAGCAGTGAAGGTCAGGGAGGGTCCTACGAGCAGTACTTC | CASSEGQGGSYEQYF | medium-sized | TRBJ2-7 | TRBD2 | TRBV6-1
TGTGCCAGCAGTCGGACAGGGGCCGGTAATGAAAAACTGTTTTTT | CASSRTGAGNEKLFF | NA | TRBJ1-4 | TRBD1 | TRBV6-2/TRBV6-3
TGTGCCAGCTCACCACGGGACGTTGGCTCCTACAATGAGCAGTTCTTC | CASSPRDVGSYNEQFF | NA | TRBJ2-1 | NA | TRBV18
TGTGCCAGCTCAACCCTAGCGGGGGCCAGGAAGACCCAGTACTTC | CASSTLAGARKTQYF | NA | TRBJ2-5 | TRBD2 | TRBV18
TGTGCCACCAGTGACCCAGGACTAGCGGGAGGCAATGAGCAGTTCTTC | CATSDPGLAGGNEQFF | NA | TRBJ2-1 | TRBD2 | TRBV24-1
TGTGCCAGCAAGAGGGCAGGGTATAATTCACCCCTCCACTTT | CASKRAGYNSPLHF | NA | TRBJ1-6 | NA | TRBV14
TGTGCCACCAGTGATTCGGGTTCCTACGAGCAGTACTTC | CATSDSGSYEQYF | NA | TRBJ2-7 | NA | TRBV24-1
TGTGCCAGCAGTTACATAGGGACAGGGGTAGAGACCCAGTACTTC | CASSYIGTGVETQYF | NA | TRBJ2-5 | TRBD1 | TRBV6-5
TGTGCCAGCACCTCCCCGGGACAGGGGTCTGGTACGCAGTATTTT | CASTSPGQGSGTQYF | NA | TRBJ2-3 | TRBD1 | TRBV7-9
TGTGCCAGCAGCGGCGGGACTAGCGGGGGGGCTGGGAGCACAGATACGCAGTATTTT | CASSGGTSGGAGSTDTQYF | once | TRBJ2-3 | TRBD2 | TRBV3-1/TRBV3-2
TGTGCCAGCAGCGCCGGGACTAAAAGTTACGAGCAGTACTTC | CASSAGTKSYEQYF | NA | TRBJ2-7 | TRBD2 | TRBV9
TGCGCCAGCAGCCAAGAGTTACGGGCGGGAGTAGGCGGGGAGCTGTTTTTT | CASSQELRAGVGGELFF | NA | TRBJ2-2 | TRBD2 | TRBV4-1
TGTGCCAGCAGCCCAGGGACTAGGGGCTACGAGCAGTACTTC | CASSPGTRGYEQYF | NA | TRBJ2-7 | TRBD2 | TRBV7-2
TGTGCCAGCAGTTTATTTTCTGGAAACACCATATATTTT | CASSLFSGNTIYF | NA | TRBJ1-3 | NA | TRBV12-3/TRBV12-4
TGTGCCAGCTTTACAGGCTCGGTAATCTACGAGCAGTACTTC | CASFTGSVIYEQYF | NA | TRBJ2-7 | NA | TRBV6-5
TGTGCCAGCAGTGAAGTCGGTCAGGGCTACTCACCCCTCCACTTT | CASSEVGQGYSPLHF | NA | TRBJ1-6 | NA | TRBV2
TGCAGTGCTAGTAGGGGCCACGGGACCGGAGGGGAGACCCAGTACTTC | CSASRGHGTGGETQYF | NA | TRBJ2-5 | NA | TRBV20-1
TGCGCCAGCAACCGGGAGGACAGCTCCTACGAGCAGTACTTC | CASNREDSSYEQYF | NA | TRBJ2-7 | NA | TRBV5-1